Listed below are T cell receptor beta chains from one sample, sequenced in a study of T cell responses to AZD1222 COVID-19 vaccine. Libraries were prepared by immunoSEQ multiplex PCR; TCRdb keeps only in-frame clonotypes and omits some of them. The sample records over 130,000 clones, 90% to 95% being singletons. Specimen: peripheral blood, collected 28 days after the second AZD1222 dose. These receptors were obtained from an adult who received the AZD1222 COVID-19 vaccine. CDR3s include the opening cysteine and the closing phenylalanine or tryptophan. D genes are given only for firm matches. Expanded clones get a size class; other rows say once, few or many, or leave the size out.

J gene | V gene | clone size | D gene | CDR3 protein | CDR3 DNA
TRBJ1-1 | TRBV29-1 | NA | TRBD1 | CSVSGGVNTEAFF | TGCAGCGTGTCAGGGGGTGTGAACACTGAAGCTTTCTTT
TRBJ2-7 | TRBV3-1/TRBV3-2 | NA | NA | CASSQLGGLELDEQYF | TGTGCCAGCAGCCAATTGGGGGGACTGGAGTTGGACGAGCAGTACTTC
TRBJ1-6 | TRBV2 | NA | NA | CASRPTGGPNSPLHF | TGTGCCAGCAGACCGACGGGGGGACCGAATTCACCCCTCCACTTT
TRBJ1-5 | TRBV7-2 | NA | TRBD1 | CASSMRSGQGTNQPQHF | TGTGCCAGCAGCATGCGATCGGGACAGGGGACCAATCAGCCCCAGCATTTT
TRBJ2-7 | TRBV4-1 | NA | NA | CASSQNSGSSYEQYF | TGCGCCAGCAGCCAAAATTCGGGCAGCTCCTACGAGCAGTACTTC
TRBJ2-1 | TRBV5-1 | NA | NA | CASSPSPPSPQFF | TGCGCCAGCAGCCCTTCCCCTCCCAGCCCCCAGTTCTTC
TRBJ2-7 | TRBV20-1 | NA | NA | CSASYPRRGSYEQYF | TGCAGTGCTAGTTATCCTAGGAGGGGTTCCTACGAGCAGTACTTC
TRBJ2-3 | TRBV2 | once | TRBD1 | CASRETGDYTDTQYF | TGTGCCAGCAGGGAGACAGGGGATTACACAGATACGCAGTATTTT
TRBJ1-1 | TRBV6-4 | NA | NA | CASSVDEDTEAFF | TGTGCCAGCAGTGTGGATGAGGACACTGAAGCTTTCTTT
TRBJ1-4 | TRBV27 | NA | NA | CASRSWGDRTNEKLFF | TGTGCCAGCAGAAGTTGGGGTGACAGAACCAATGAAAAGCTGTTTTTT
TRBJ2-7 | TRBV11-2 | NA | TRBD2 | CASSLGPGGPYEQYF | TGTGCCAGCAGCTTAGGGCCGGGAGGCCCTTACGAGCAGTACTTC
TRBJ2-3 | TRBV11-2 | NA | NA | CASSLGSHAVTTDTQYF | TGTGCCAGCAGCTTGGGTAGCCACGCGGTGACCACAGATACGCAGTATTTT
TRBJ2-1 | TRBV5-5 | NA | NA | CASSLYSGALANEQFF | TGTGCCAGCAGCTTGTATTCAGGGGCGCTGGCCAATGAGCAGTTCTTC
TRBJ2-7 | TRBV6-2/TRBV6-3 | once | NA | CASSGTGLYEQYF | TGTGCCAGCAGTGGGACTGGTCTCTACGAGCAGTACTTC
TRBJ2-7 | TRBV19 | NA | NA | CASSIGATFYEQYF | TGTGCCAGTAGTATAGGAGCCACCTTCTACGAGCAGTACTTC
TRBJ1-1 | TRBV7-9 | NA | NA | CASSLQATEAFF | TGTGCCAGCAGCTTACAGGCCACTGAAGCTTTCTTT
TRBJ1-2 | TRBV6-1 | once | NA | CASSETLWGAQRNGYTF | TGTGCCAGCAGTGAAACCCTTTGGGGGGCGCAGCGGAATGGCTACACCTTC
TRBJ1-5 | TRBV7-6 | NA | NA | CASSYKKWGSQPQHF | TGTGCCAGCAGCTACAAGAAGTGGGGGAGCCAGCCCCAGCATTTT
TRBJ2-7 | TRBV5-4 | NA | NA | CASSLDAYEQYF | TGTGCCAGCAGCCTGGATGCTTACGAGCAGTACTTC
TRBJ1-1 | TRBV4-3 | NA | TRBD1 | CASSQDSFRDRVEAFF | TGCGCCAGCAGCCAAGATAGCTTTCGGGACAGGGTTGAAGCTTTCTTT
TRBJ1-5 | TRBV19 | NA | NA | CASTLDRSNQPQHF | TGTGCCAGTACTTTGGACAGAAGCAATCAGCCCCAGCATTTT
TRBJ2-2 | TRBV6-5 | NA | NA | CASSYWTATGELFF | TGTGCCAGCAGTTACTGGACAGCCACCGGGGAGCTGTTTTTT
TRBJ2-6 | TRBV4-1 | NA | NA | CASSVTGANVLTF | TGCGCCAGCAGTGTTACTGGGGCCAACGTCCTGACTTTC
TRBJ2-2 | TRBV27 | NA | NA | CASSFGGTGELFF | TGTGCCAGCAGTTTTGGGGGCACCGGGGAGCTGTTTTTT
TRBJ1-2 | TRBV23-1 | NA | TRBD1 | CASSQRTGGGYGYTF | TGCGCCAGCAGTCAACGGACAGGGGGAGGCTATGGCTACACCTTC
TRBJ2-7 | TRBV6-5 | NA | NA | CASRDTSYEQYF | TGTGCCAGCAGGGACACATCCTACGAGCAGTACTTC